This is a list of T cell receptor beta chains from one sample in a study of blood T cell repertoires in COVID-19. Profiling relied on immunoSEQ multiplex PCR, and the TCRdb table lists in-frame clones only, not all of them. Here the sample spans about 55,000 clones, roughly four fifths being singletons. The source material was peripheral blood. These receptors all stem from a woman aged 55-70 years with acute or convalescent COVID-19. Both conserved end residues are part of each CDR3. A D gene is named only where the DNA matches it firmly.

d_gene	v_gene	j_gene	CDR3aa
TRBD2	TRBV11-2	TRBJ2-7	CASSLGRGLASPYEQYF
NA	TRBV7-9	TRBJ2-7	CASSDLRGLYEQYF
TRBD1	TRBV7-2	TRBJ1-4	CASSNTDRAGKKLFF
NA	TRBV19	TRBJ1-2	CASRDSHVYGYTF
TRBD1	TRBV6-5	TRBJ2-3	CASSYTGADTQYF
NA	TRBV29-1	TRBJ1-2	CSVEVSAGGYTF
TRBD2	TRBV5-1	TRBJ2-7	CASSLEEGGPYEQYF
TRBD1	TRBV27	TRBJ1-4	CASSLTGTGWEKLFF
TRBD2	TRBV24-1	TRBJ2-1	CATSEGTSGYNEQFF
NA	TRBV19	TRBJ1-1	CASSPAGVGAEAFF
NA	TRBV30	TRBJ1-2	CAWNKGPGGYTF
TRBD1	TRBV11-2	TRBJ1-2	CASSLMAGTGEGYTF